These T cell receptor beta chains were read from a single sample in a study of shared clonotypes between healthy human individuals. Clones were sequenced by immunoSEQ multiplex PCR, and TCRdb holds only the in-frame ones, with some missing. The sample has some 2 million clones; less than 95% are singletons. The source material was naive CD8+ T cells sorted from blood. Receptor source: a young man in good health. Both conserved end residues are part of each CDR3. D genes are given only for firm matches. Size tells how often a clone was seen (once, few, many) or the class of an expanded clone, and some rows leave it out.

cdr3_aa cdr3_nt j_call d_call v_call clone_size cdr3_length
CASSLAPSFNEQFF TGTGCCAGCAGTTTAGCCCCTAGTTTTAATGAGCAGTTCTTC TRBJ2-1 NA TRBV27 NA 14
CASTDRGATNEKLFF TGCGCCAGCACTGACAGGGGCGCAACTAATGAAAAACTGTTTTTT TRBJ1-4 TRBD1 TRBV5-1 NA 15
CASRAGQGAAYEQYF TGTGCCAGCAGGGCGGGACAGGGGGCCGCCTACGAGCAGTACTTC TRBJ2-7 TRBD1 TRBV27 NA 15
CASSLGLAGNQETQYF TGTGCCAGCAGCTTGGGACTAGCGGGGAACCAAGAGACCCAGTACTTC TRBJ2-5 TRBD2 TRBV7-8 NA 16
CAWMDGRQWEQFF TGTGCCTGGATGGACGGAAGACAATGGGAGCAGTTCTTC TRBJ2-1 NA TRBV30 NA 13
CASSHRPAGEVYNEQFF TGTGCCAGCAGCCACCGCCCAGCGGGAGAGGTCTACAATGAGCAGTTCTTC TRBJ2-1 TRBD2 TRBV7-6 NA 17
CASSWTSGSSFLDEQFF TGCGCCAGCAGTTGGACTAGCGGGAGTTCCTTTCTGGATGAGCAGTTCTTC TRBJ2-1 TRBD2 TRBV5-1 NA 17
CASSDVPGFNQPQHF TGTGCCAGCAGTGACGTACCCGGCTTTAATCAGCCCCAGCATTTT TRBJ1-5 NA TRBV6-1 NA 15
CASSIDAGGRGPQHF TGTGCCAGTAGTATAGATGCAGGGGGCCGGGGGCCCCAGCATTTT TRBJ1-5 TRBD1 TRBV19 NA 15
CASGLRGVLGNEQFF TGTGCCAGCGGCCTTAGAGGCGTTCTCGGCAATGAGCAGTTCTTC TRBJ2-1 NA TRBV28 NA 15
CASSLASASGTYEQYF TGTGCCAGCAGCTTAGCGTCGGCTAGTGGGACCTACGAGCAGTACTTC TRBJ2-7 NA TRBV7-2 once 16
CASSLGSPYEQYF TGTGCCAGCAGCTTGGGGAGTCCCTACGAGCAGTACTTC TRBJ2-7 NA TRBV5-6 NA 13
CATTAGGAYNEQFF TGTGCCACCACTGCGGGAGGGGCCTACAATGAGCAGTTCTTC TRBJ2-1 TRBD2 TRBV15 NA 14
CASSQDGGYNQPQHF TGCGCCAGCAGCCAAGACGGGGGTTACAATCAGCCCCAGCATTTT TRBJ1-5 NA TRBV4-1 NA 15
CASSATGGSTGELFF TGTGCCAGCAGCGCCACCGGGGGCAGCACCGGGGAGCTGTTTTTT TRBJ2-2 NA TRBV9 NA 15
CASSETILAEAFF TGCGCCAGCAGTGAGACGATTCTCGCTGAAGCTTTCTTT TRBJ1-1 NA TRBV10-1 NA 13
CASSLEGADTQYF TGTGCCAGCAGCTTAGAGGGGGCAGATACGCAGTATTTT TRBJ2-3 NA TRBV13 NA 13
CASSNTYEQYF TGTGCCAGTAGTAACACTTACGAGCAGTACTTC TRBJ2-7 NA TRBV19 NA 11
CASSILAGVPGELFF TGTGCCAGTAGTATACTAGCGGGAGTCCCCGGGGAGCTGTTTTTT TRBJ2-2 TRBD2 TRBV19 few 15
CASSDGQGANEKLFF TGTGCCAGCAGCGACGGACAGGGGGCTAATGAAAAACTGTTTTTT TRBJ1-4 TRBD1 TRBV7-9 NA 15
CASSFQGGGLAYEQYF TGCGCCAGCAGCTTTCAGGGGGGGGGCCTGGCCTACGAGCAGTACTTC TRBJ2-7 NA TRBV4-1 NA 16
CASSSGGGLAGPYTDTQYF TGTGCCAGCAGCTCCGGAGGGGGACTAGCGGGGCCTTACACAGATACGCAGTATTTT TRBJ2-3 TRBD2 TRBV7-9 NA 19
CASSPWGGSTDTQYF TGTGCCAGCAGCCCTTGGGGGGGGAGCACAGATACGCAGTATTTT TRBJ2-3 TRBD2 TRBV9 NA 15
CASKKGGQGAYGYTF TGTGCCAGCAAAAAAGGAGGACAGGGCGCCTATGGCTACACCTTC TRBJ1-2 TRBD1 TRBV7-2 NA 15
CASTTTGGGDQPQHF TGTGCCAGCACTACGACAGGGGGCGGAGATCAGCCCCAGCATTTT TRBJ1-5 TRBD1 TRBV2 few 15
CAWSVLGSLNTEAFF TGTGCCTGGAGTGTACTCGGAAGCCTGAACACTGAAGCTTTCTTT TRBJ1-1 NA TRBV30 NA 15
CASRSGSSYNEQFF TGTGCCAGCAGGTCGGGAAGCTCCTACAATGAGCAGTTCTTC TRBJ2-1 NA TRBV5-8 NA 14
CATSRDRTEFYEQYF TGTGCCACCAGCAGAGATCGGACAGAATTTTACGAGCAGTACTTC TRBJ2-7 NA TRBV15 NA 15
CASSTSTGEGNEKLFF TGTGCCAGCAGCACCTCAACAGGGGAGGGGAATGAAAAACTGTTTTTT TRBJ1-4 TRBD1 TRBV9 NA 16
CASSGTGGIYEQYF TGCGCCAGCAGTGGGACAGGGGGGATCTACGAGCAGTACTTC TRBJ2-7 TRBD1 TRBV10-2 NA 14
CASSLGQGGDTQYF TGTGCCAGCAGCTTAGGACAGGGAGGGGATACGCAGTATTTT TRBJ2-3 NA TRBV7-6 NA 14
CASSIKGGAYNEQFF TGTGCCAGCAGTATTAAGGGGGGAGCCTACAATGAGCAGTTCTTC TRBJ2-1 NA TRBV11-3 NA 15
CASSYQGNGYTF TGTGCCAGCAGTTACCAGGGAAATGGCTACACCTTC TRBJ1-2 NA TRBV6-5 NA 12
CASSYVSGEKLFF TGTGCCAGCAGTTACGTCAGCGGGGAAAAACTGTTTTTT TRBJ1-4 NA TRBV6-5 NA 13
CASSLDRGAYEQYF TGTGCCAGCAGCTTAGACAGAGGCGCTTACGAGCAGTACTTC TRBJ2-7 NA TRBV11-2 NA 14
CASSLEGPTRYGYTF TGTGCCAGCAGCTTAGAAGGGCCCACCCGCTATGGCTACACCTTC TRBJ1-2 NA TRBV13 once 15
CASSFGRSSYNEQFF TGTGCCAGCAGCTTTGGCCGGAGCTCCTACAATGAGCAGTTCTTC TRBJ2-1 NA TRBV13 NA 15
CASSQDGAGELFF TGCGCCAGCAGCCAAGACGGGGCTGGGGAGCTGTTTTTT TRBJ2-2 NA TRBV4-1 NA 13
CASSSGPGYEQYF TGTGCCAGCAGTTCCGGGCCGGGCTACGAGCAGTACTTC TRBJ2-7 NA TRBV7-9 NA 13
CASSPGAYEQYF TGTGCCAGCAGTCCCGGAGCGTACGAGCAGTACTTC TRBJ2-7 NA TRBV27 NA 12
CASSPPNHEQFF TGTGCCAGCAGCCCCCCCAATCATGAGCAGTTCTTC TRBJ2-1 NA TRBV7-2 NA 12
CASSYDATGTYEQYF TGTGCCAGCAGTTACGATGCCACAGGGACCTACGAGCAGTACTTC TRBJ2-7 NA TRBV6-5 NA 15
CASSQVVVSEQFF TGTGCCAGCAGCCAAGTCGTCGTCAGTGAGCAGTTCTTC TRBJ2-1 NA TRBV14 NA 13
CASSPPPGTPTEAFF TGTGCCAGCAGTCCCCCGCCCGGGACCCCGACTGAAGCTTTCTTT TRBJ1-1 NA TRBV27 NA 15
CASSLGGQGSDYGYTF TGTGCCAGCAGCTTGGGGGGACAGGGGTCGGACTATGGCTACACCTTC TRBJ1-2 TRBD1 TRBV5-4 NA 16
CASSLDRTSGNTIYF TGCGCCAGCAGCCTAGACCGCACCTCTGGAAACACCATATATTTT TRBJ1-3 NA TRBV4-1 NA 15
CASSPPGGPVPEQFF TGTGCCAGCAGTCCCCCGGGAGGGCCCGTCCCTGAGCAGTTCTTC TRBJ2-1 TRBD2 TRBV9 NA 15
CASSPIQGNAEAFF TGCGCCAGCAGCCCAATACAGGGCAACGCTGAAGCTTTCTTT TRBJ1-1 NA TRBV4-1 NA 14
CASSSFILGQGADTQYF TGTGCCAGCAGCTCCTTTATTCTGGGACAGGGGGCAGATACGCAGTATTTT TRBJ2-3 TRBD1 TRBV7-9 NA 17
CASSHGTFPDTQYF TGTGCCAGCAGCCACGGGACTTTTCCAGATACGCAGTATTTT TRBJ2-3 NA TRBV4-2 NA 14
CASSLGPGQQETQYF TGTGCCAGCAGTTTAGGCCCGGGACAGCAAGAGACCCAGTACTTC TRBJ2-5 TRBD1 TRBV27 NA 15
CSVEGHTNYGYTF TGCAGCGTTGAAGGACATACTAACTATGGCTACACCTTC TRBJ1-2 NA TRBV29-1 NA 13
CASSFRLVADTQYF TGTGCCAGCAGTTTCCGACTAGTTGCAGATACGCAGTATTTT TRBJ2-3 NA TRBV28 NA 14